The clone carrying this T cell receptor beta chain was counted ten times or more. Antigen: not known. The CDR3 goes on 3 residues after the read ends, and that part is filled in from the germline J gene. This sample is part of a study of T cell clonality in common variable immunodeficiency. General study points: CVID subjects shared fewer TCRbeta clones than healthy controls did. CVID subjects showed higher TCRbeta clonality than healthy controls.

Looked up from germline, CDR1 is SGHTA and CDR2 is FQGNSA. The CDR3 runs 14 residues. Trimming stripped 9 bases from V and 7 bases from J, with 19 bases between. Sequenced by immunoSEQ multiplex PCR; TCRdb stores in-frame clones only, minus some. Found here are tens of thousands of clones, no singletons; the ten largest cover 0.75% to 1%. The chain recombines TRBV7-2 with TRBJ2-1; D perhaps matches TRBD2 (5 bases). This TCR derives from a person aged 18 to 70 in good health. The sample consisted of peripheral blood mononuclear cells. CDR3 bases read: TGTGCCAGTTCTTACAGAGACCCGGGGAATGAG. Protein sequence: CASSYRDPGNE. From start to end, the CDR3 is CASSYRDPGNEQFF.